Presented here are 15 T cell receptor beta chains from one specimen sequenced in a study of cytomegalovirus exposure and HLA in healthy donors. PCR used 60 Vbeta primers and 13 Jbeta primers. Repertoires were generated with immunoSEQ multiplex PCR, while TCRdb's copy carries only in-frame clones and drops some. This sample carries fewer than 90,000 clones, roughly 80% of them seen once, and the ten largest clones take roughly 9.1%. The sequenced sample consisted of PBMCs. All receptors come from a man aged 25 to 45 in good health and CMV-seropositive.

The V call is TRBV4-1, the J call TRBJ1-2, with no clear D. This CDR3 comprises 15 residues. Looked up from germline, CDR1 is MGHRA and CDR2 is YSYEKL. Deletions cut 0 bases from V and 8 bases from J, with 16 bases between. DNA for the CDR3: TGCGCCAGCAGCCAAGATACCGGTCCGAGGTTCGGCTACACCTTC. Translation: CASSQDTGPRFGYTF.

This rearrangement joins TRBV5-1 to TRBJ2-5; D unresolved. Germline assignment: CDR1 SGHRS and CDR2 YFSETQ. This CDR3 spans 13 amino acids. Deletions cut 1 base from V and 1 base from J, with 5 bases between. CDR3 in DNA: TGCGCCAGCAGCTTGATCCTCCAAGAGACCCAGTACTTC. This encodes CASSLILQETQYF.

CDR3 in amino acids: CAWSHKLAGIRELFF. DNA of the CDR3: TGTGCCTGGAGTCATAAACTAGCGGGTATCAGGGAGCTGTTTTTT. This chain joins TRBV30 and TRBJ2-2; 9 nucleotides agree with TRBD2. Germline lookup yields CDR1 GTSNPN and CDR2 SVGIG (reference sequence). J gave up 9 bases and V 2 bases, and 10 bases lay outside the gene matches. The CDR3 is made up of 15 amino acids.

The table lists this clone with a few counts. V gene TRBV18 combines with J gene TRBJ2-7; TRBD2 matches at 10 bases. After removal of 5 bases from V and 0 bases from J, the junction contained 4 bases not matched to a gene. Germline V gives CDR1 KGHSH, CDR2 LQKENI. The CDR3 is made up of 15 amino acids. The CDR3 is CASSSSGGASYEQYF. Here the CDR3 DNA reads TGTGCCAGCTCATCAAGCGGGGGGGCCTCCTACGAGCAGTACTTC.

About this clone itself: Other DNA sequences in the sample encode the same CDR3. The CDR3 protein is CASRQPGTENTEAFF. The CDR3 DNA reads as TGTGCCAGCAGGCAACCCGGGACAGAGAACACTGAAGCTTTCTTT. The rearrangement links TRBV9 to TRBJ1-1, with 7 bases that match TRBD1. The CDR3 sequence is 15 residues long. Germline CDR1 and CDR2: SGDLS and YYNGEE. Germline trimming cut 5 bases from V and 1 base from J; bases unmatched to any gene: 8.

The chain recombines TRBV7-9 with TRBJ2-4, with 13 nucleotides matching TRBD2. The germline gives CDR1 SEHNR, CDR2 FQNEAQ (reference sequence). The CDR3 runs 17 residues. Trimming at V came to 6 bases and at J to 3 bases, leaving 8 bases not matched to a gene. CDR3: CASRSGLAGEGKNIQYF. CDR3 DNA: TGTGCCAGCAGATCCGGACTAGCGGGGGAGGGCAAAAACATTCAGTACTTC.

V is TRBV9 and J is TRBJ1-2; 10 bases agree with TRBD1. CDR1 is SGDLS, CDR2 YYNGEE, per germline. J lost 3 bases, V lost 4 bases, and 6 bases had no gene match. The CDR3 has 15 amino acids. CDR3 nucleotide sequence: TGTGCCAGCAGCTCTCAGACAGGGGGCTACTATGGCTACACCTTC. Translating it yields CASSSQTGGYYGYTF.

The chain couples TRBV11-1 to TRBJ2-5; 12 bases align to TRBD2. The last part of the DNA fits TRBJ2-7 better; the J call may be wrong. Germline CDR1 reads SGHAT; CDR2 reads FQDESV (reference sequence). CDR3 length: 15 amino acids. The CDR3 reads CASSNGLAGNYEQYF. DNA for the CDR3: TGTGCCAGCAGCAACGGACTAGCGGGGAACTACGAGCAGTACTTC.

J is TRBJ1-5 and V is TRBV27; tentative D call: TRBD1 (5 bases). This CDR3 has 16 amino acids. V was shortened by 1 base and J by 4 bases, with 14 bases between the two germline ends. The germline CDR1 and CDR2 sequences are MNHEY and SMNVEV (reference sequence). DNA for the CDR3: TGTGCCAGCAGTTTATGGGCAGGGAAGGTTAATCAGCCCCAGCATTTT. It is translated as CASSLWAGKVNQPQHF.

This clone was observed many times. V and J are TRBV5-6 and TRBJ1-3; 7 nucleotides line up with TRBD1. The germline gives CDR1 SGHDT, CDR2 YYEEEE. V gave up 5 bases and J gave up 4 bases; unmatched junction bases: 6. The length of the CDR3 is 14 residues. The CDR3 spells CASRTGTYGNTIYF. In nucleotides, the CDR3 is TGTGCCAGCAGGACAGGGACGTACGGAAACACCATATATTTT. Filled out from reference TRBV5-6 and TRBJ1-3, the complete variable domain reads DAGVTQSPTHLIKTRGQQVTLRCSPKSGHDTVSWYQQALGQGPQFIFQYYEEEERQRGNFPDRFSGHQFPNYSSELNVNALLLGDSALYLCASRTGTYGNTIYFGEGSWLTVV.

The CDR3 loop is CATKTDYGTNYEQYF. DNA for the CDR3: TGTGCCACCAAAACCGATTACGGGACTAACTACGAGCAGTACTTC. V and J are TRBV15 and TRBJ2-7; 7 nucleotides match TRBD2. This CDR3 spans 15 amino acids. CDR1 and CDR2 (germline): LNHNV, YYDKDF (reference sequence). The V segment lost 7 bases and the J segment 3 bases; nucleotides outside the gene matches: 12.

The CDR3 bases are TGCGCCAGCAGCCAAGCCCCAACGCTAGCGGGTTATACCTACAATGAGCAGTTCTTC. Translated: CASSQAPTLAGYTYNEQFF. The chain combines TRBV4-1 with TRBJ2-1, with 8 bases aligning to TRBD2. The J segment lost 2 bases and the V segment lost 1 base, leaving 13 bases of the junction unmatched. CDR3 length equals 19 residues. Per the germline V gene, CDR1 is MGHRA and CDR2 is YSYEKL.

J is TRBJ2-5 and V is TRBV2; D is possibly TRBD1 (5 bases). The germline CDR1 and CDR2 sequences are SNHLY and FYNNEI. The CDR3 runs 13 residues. V was clipped by 2 bases and J by 7 bases, with 11 bases between them. Here the CDR3 reads CASSEYRLGTQYF. Written as DNA, the CDR3 is TGTGCCAGCAGTGAATACAGGCTGGGGACCCAGTACTTC.

This clone showed up just once. This sequence joins TRBV18 and TRBJ1-2, with 8 positions matching TRBD1. V shed 5 bases and J 4 bases; nucleotides not matched to a gene: 9. The germline V gene has CDR1 KGHSH and CDR2 LQKENI. The CDR3 has 15 amino acids. CDR3 bases: TGTGCCAGCTCAACAGGACAGGGCCTAGGCTATGGCTACACCTTC. The encoded protein is CASSTGQGLGYGYTF.

This sequence joins TRBV9 and TRBJ2-2; 8 nucleotides match TRBD2. CDR3 length: 18 amino acids. Germline CDR1 reads SGDLS; CDR2 reads YYNGEE. V lost 0 bases and J lost 0; bases outside the gene matches: 7. For the CDR3, the DNA is TGTGCCAGCAGCGTAGCCACCGGCGGGGGGCCGAACACCGGGGAGCTGTTTTTT. Encoded protein: CASSVATGGGPNTGELFF.